Below are 5 T cell receptor beta chains sequenced from a single sample in a study of blood T cells in healthy people across ages. Sample-barcoded 5' priming and a J-beta primer mix drove a second PCR of about 6 to 12 cycles. MiXCR, applied by TCRdb to the 5' RACE reads, yields one record per CDR3 protein. The sample has around 1,500,000 distinct CDR3 sequences, 28% seen once. Sequencing was carried out using blood. The receptors shown here come from a woman aged 25 to 39 in good health.

With regard to this clonotype: Just one base apart from a much larger clone, this may be a read error. The V call is TRBV2, the J call TRBJ2-4; no clear D. The CDR3 is 14 amino acids. The V end was cut by 7 bases, the J end by 13 bases, with 23 bases between. Germline lookup yields CDR1 SNHLY and CDR2 FYNNEI. CDR3 sequence reads: CASKSDGLYNEQYF. The CDR3 nucleotides are TGTGCCAGCAAGAGCGACGGCCTTTACAATGAGCAGTACTTC.

The chain uses TRBV6-2 or TRBV6-3 and TRBJ2-7, with a possible D match to TRBD1 (5 bases). Looked up from germline, CDR1 is MNHEY and CDR2 is SVGEGT. The CDR3 consists of 15 residues. Trimming cost V 2 bases and J 1 base, with 12 bases left between them. The CDR3 region has the DNA TGTGCCAGCAGTTACCTCGGACATGCGTCCTACGAGCAGTACTTC. It codes for CASSYLGHASYEQYF.

This clonotype was seen more than once but under ten times. The J gene is TRBJ2-6, the V gene TRBV5-1; 7 positions match TRBD2. CDR3 length: 17 amino acids. Losses at the gene ends were 0 bases for V and 0 bases for J; bases not matched to a gene: 3. Germline CDR1 reads SGHRS; CDR2 reads YFSETQ. CDR3 in DNA: TGCGCCAGCAGCTTGGCCGGGAGGTCCTCTGGGGCCAACGTCCTGACTTTC. As protein: CASSLAGRSSGANVLTF.

The chain couples TRBV3-1 to TRBJ1-2, with TRBD1 as a possible D gene (6 bases). Trimming cost V 5 bases and J 4 bases, with 11 bases left between them. The CDR3 is 13 amino acids. Germline V gene sequence: CDR1 LGHDT, CDR2 YNNKEL (reference sequence). The CDR3 loop is CASSGDRPYGYTF. CDR3 in DNA: TGTGCCAGCAGCGGCGACAGGCCCTATGGCTACACCTTC.

The table lists this clonotype with a few counts. The CDR3: CASSQETAGELFF. The CDR3 DNA reads TGTGCCAGCAGCCAAGAAACCGCTGGGGAGCTGTTTTTT. V and J are TRBV3-1 and TRBJ2-2; no clear D gene. Trimming took 0 bases from V and 8 from J, leaving 7 bases between them. This CDR3 spans 13 amino acids. The germline CDR1 and CDR2 sequences are LGHDT and YNNKEL (reference sequence).